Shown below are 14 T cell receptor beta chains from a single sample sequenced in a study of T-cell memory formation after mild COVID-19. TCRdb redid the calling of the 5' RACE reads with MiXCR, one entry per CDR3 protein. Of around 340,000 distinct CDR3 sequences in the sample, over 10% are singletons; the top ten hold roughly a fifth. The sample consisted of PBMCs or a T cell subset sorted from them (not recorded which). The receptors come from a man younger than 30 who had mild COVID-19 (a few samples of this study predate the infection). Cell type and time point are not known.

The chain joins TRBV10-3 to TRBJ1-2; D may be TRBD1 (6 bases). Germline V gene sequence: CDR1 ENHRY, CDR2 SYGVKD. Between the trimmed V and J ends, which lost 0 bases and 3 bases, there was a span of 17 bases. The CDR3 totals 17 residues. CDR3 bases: TGTGCCATCAGTGAGTCGATCGGAGTGGCAGGGGACTATGGCTACACCTTC. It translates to CAISESIGVAGDYGYTF.

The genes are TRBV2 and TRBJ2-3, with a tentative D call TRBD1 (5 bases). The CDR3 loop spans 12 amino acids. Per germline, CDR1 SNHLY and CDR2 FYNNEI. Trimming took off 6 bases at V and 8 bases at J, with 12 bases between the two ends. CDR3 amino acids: CASSLNRGTQYF. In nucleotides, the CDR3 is TGTGCCAGCAGCTTAAATAGGGGTACGCAGTATTTT.

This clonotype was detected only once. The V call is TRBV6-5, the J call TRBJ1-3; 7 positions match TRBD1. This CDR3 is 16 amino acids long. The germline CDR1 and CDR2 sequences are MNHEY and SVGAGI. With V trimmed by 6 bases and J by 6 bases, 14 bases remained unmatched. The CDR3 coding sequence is TGTGCCAGCAGGCGACAGGGACAACCTCTGGCAAACACCATATATTTT. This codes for CASRRQGQPLANTIYF.

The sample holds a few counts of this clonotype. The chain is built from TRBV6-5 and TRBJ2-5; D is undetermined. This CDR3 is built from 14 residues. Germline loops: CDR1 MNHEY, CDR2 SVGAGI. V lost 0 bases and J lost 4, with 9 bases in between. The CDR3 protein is CASSYSILGETQYF. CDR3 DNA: TGTGCCAGCAGTTACTCGATCCTGGGAGAGACCCAGTACTTC.

CDR3 in amino acids: CASSEGTFSGNTIYF. In nucleotides, the CDR3 is TGTGCCAGCAGTGAAGGAACATTCTCTGGAAACACCATATATTTT. The chain recombines TRBV6-1 with TRBJ1-3; no clear D. The CDR3 consists of 15 residues. CDR1 is MNHNS, CDR2 SASEGT, per germline. Trimming took 1 base from V and 0 from J, leaving 7 bases between them.

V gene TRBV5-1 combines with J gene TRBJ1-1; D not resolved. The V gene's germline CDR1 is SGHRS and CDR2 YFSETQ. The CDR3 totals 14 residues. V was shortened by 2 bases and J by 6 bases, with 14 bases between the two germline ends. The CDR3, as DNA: TGCGCCAGCAGCTTAGTGGCGCGGCGAGCTGAAGCTTTCTTT. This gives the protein CASSLVARRAEAFF. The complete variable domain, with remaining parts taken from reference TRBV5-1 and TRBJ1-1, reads KAGVTQTPRYLIKTRGQQVTLSCSPISGHRSVSWYQQTPGQGLQFLFEYFSETQRNKGNFPGRFSGRQFSNSRSEMNVSTLELGDSALYLCASSLVARRAEAFFGQGTRLTVV.

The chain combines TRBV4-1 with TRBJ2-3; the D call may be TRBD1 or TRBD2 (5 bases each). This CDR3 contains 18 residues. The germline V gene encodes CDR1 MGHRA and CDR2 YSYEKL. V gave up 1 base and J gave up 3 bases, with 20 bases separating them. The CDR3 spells CASSQVTFQREGTDTQYF. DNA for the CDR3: TGCGCCAGCAGCCAAGTTACCTTCCAGCGCGAGGGGACAGATACGCAGTATTTT.

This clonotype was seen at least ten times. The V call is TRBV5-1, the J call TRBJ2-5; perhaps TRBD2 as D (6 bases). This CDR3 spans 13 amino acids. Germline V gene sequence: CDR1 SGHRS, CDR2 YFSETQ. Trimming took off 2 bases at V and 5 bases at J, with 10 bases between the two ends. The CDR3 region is CASSFAGLETQYF. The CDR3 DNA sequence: TGCGCCAGCAGCTTCGCGGGGCTTGAGACCCAGTACTTC.

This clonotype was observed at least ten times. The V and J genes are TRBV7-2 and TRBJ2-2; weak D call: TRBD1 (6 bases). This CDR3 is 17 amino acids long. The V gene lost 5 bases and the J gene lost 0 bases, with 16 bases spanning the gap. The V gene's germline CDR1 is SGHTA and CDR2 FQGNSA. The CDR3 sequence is CASSAQPGQTNTGELFF. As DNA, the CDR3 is TGTGCCAGCAGCGCACAGCCGGGACAAACGAACACCGGGGAGCTGTTTTTT.

This chain's CDR3 is CASSPLGKSSYEQYF. CDR3 in DNA: TGTGCCAGCAGCCCCCTCGGGAAGAGCTCCTACGAGCAGTACTTC. This rearrangement joins TRBV11-2 to TRBJ2-7, with D possibly matching TRBD2 (5 bases). The CDR3 totals 15 residues. CDR1 is SGHAT and CDR2 is FQNNGV in the germline V gene. The V end was cut by 5 bases, the J end by 0 bases, with 14 bases between.

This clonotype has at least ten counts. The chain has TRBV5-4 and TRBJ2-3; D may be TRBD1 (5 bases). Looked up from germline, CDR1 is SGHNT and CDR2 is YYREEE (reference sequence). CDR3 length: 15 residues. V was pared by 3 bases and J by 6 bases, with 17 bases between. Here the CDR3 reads CASSSSQGSSDTQYF. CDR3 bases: TGTGCCAGCAGCTCGTCCCAGGGCAGTTCGGATACGCAGTATTTT.

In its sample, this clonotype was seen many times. CDR3 sequence reads: CASSLAGQRNTEAFF. The CDR3 coding sequence is TGCGCCAGCAGCTTGGCCGGTCAGAGGAACACTGAAGCTTTCTTT. The chain couples TRBV5-1 to TRBJ1-1, with D uncertain. The CDR3 consists of 15 residues. CDR1 and CDR2 (germline): SGHRS, YFSETQ. Trimming left V 0 bases short and J 1 base short, with 10 bases between. The variable domain in full, completed from reference TRBV5-1 and TRBJ1-1, reads KAGVTQTPRYLIKTRGQQVTLSCSPISGHRSVSWYQQTPGQGLQFLFEYFSETQRNKGNFPGRFSGRQFSNSRSEMNVSTLELGDSALYLCASSLAGQRNTEAFFGQGTRLTVV.

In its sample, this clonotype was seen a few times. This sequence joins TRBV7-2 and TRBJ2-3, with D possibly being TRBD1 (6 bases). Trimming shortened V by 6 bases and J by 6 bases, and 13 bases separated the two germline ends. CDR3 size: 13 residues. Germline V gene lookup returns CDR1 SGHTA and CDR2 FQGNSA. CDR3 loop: CASRPRTADTQYF. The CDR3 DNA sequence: TGTGCCAGCAGGCCCCGGACAGCCGATACGCAGTATTTT. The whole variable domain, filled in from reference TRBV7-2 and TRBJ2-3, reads GAGVSQSPSNKVTEKGKDVELRCDPISGHTALYWYRQSLGQGLEFLIYFQGNSAPDKSGLPSDRFSAERTGGSVSTLTIQRTQQEDSAVYLCASRPRTADTQYFGPGTRLTVL.

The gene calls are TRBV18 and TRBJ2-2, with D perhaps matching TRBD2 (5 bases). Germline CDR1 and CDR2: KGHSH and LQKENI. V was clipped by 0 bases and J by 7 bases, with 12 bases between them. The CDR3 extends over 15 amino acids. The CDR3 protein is CASSPPRGNDGELFF. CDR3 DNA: TGTGCCAGCTCACCACCACGGGGAAATGACGGGGAGCTGTTTTTT.